The clone carrying this T cell receptor beta chain was observed many times. No antigen is known for it. These data are taken from a study of neurological immune-mediated disorders. Study outcomes and limitations: Because no CDR3 amino acid sequences were shared across subjects by expanded clones, private repertoires were suggested in all groups.

Germline CDR1 and CDR2: SGHTA and FQGNSA. Trimming stripped 4 bases from V and 6 bases from J, with 16 bases between. This CDR3 is 14 amino acids long. Over 170 million TCR-beta sequences from 15-18 subjects came out of each sequencing run. One entry per CDR3 protein results from TCRdb running MiXCR on the 5' RACE reads. In the table there are about 38,000 distinct CDR3 sequences, around 10% of which are singletons. This sample's time point: technical triplicate 1. The starting material, 2 million PBMCs stored at -80 C, gave rise to the unsorted libraries. The chain employs TRBV7-2 and TRBJ2-7; D ambiguous. This clonotype originated in a man aged 55 to 70 with HTLV-1-associated myelopathy (HAM/TSP). Material: PBMCs. This chain's CDR3 is CASSSVGFDAEQYF. In nucleotides, the CDR3 is TGTGCCAGCAGCTCCGTTGGGTTTGATGCCGAGCAGTACTTC.